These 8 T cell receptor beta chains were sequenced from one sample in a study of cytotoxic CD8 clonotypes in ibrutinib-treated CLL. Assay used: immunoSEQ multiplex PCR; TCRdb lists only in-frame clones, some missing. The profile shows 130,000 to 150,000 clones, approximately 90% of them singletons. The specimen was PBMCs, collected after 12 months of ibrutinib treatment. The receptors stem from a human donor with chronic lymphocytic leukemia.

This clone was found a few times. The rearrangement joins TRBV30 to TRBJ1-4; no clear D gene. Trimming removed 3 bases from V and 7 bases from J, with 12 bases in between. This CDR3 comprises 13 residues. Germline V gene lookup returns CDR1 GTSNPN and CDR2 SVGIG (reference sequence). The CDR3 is CAWSRGDLEKLFF. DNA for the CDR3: TGTGCCTGGAGCCGTGGAGACCTTGAAAAACTGTTTTTT.

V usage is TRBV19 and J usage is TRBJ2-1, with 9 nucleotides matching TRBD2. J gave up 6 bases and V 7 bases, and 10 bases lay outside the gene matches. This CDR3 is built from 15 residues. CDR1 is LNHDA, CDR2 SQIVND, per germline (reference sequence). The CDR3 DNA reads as TGTGCCAGTACCTCCGGGACTAGCCGGCGCAATGAGCAGTTCTTC. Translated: CASTSGTSRRNEQFF.

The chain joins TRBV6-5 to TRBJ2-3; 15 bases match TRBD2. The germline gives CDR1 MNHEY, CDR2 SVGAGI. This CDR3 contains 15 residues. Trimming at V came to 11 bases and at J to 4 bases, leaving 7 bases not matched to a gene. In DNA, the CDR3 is TGTGCCGCTGCGGGGACTAGCGGGAGGCCAGATACGCAGTATTTT. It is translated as CAAAGTSGRPDTQYF.

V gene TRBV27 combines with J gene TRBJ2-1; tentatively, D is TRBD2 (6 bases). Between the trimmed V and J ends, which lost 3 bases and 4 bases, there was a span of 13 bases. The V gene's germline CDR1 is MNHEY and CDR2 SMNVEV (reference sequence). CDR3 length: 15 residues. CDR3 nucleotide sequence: TGTGCCAGCAGTTTTTCGTCAGGACTATACAATGAGCAGTTCTTC. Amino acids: CASSFSSGLYNEQFF.

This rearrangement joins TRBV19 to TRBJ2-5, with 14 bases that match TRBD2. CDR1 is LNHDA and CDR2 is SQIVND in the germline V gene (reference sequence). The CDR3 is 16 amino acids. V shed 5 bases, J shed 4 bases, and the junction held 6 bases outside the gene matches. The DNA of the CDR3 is TGTGCCAGTAGTCGACTAGCGGGAGGGGTGGGAGAGACCCAGTACTTC. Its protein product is CASSRLAGGVGETQYF. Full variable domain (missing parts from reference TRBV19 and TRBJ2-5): DGGITQSPKYLFRKEGQNVTLSCEQNLNHDAMYWYRQDPGQGLRLIYYSQIVNDFQKGDIAEGYSVSREKKESFPLTVTSAQKNPTAFYLCASSRLAGGVGETQYFGPGTRLLVL.

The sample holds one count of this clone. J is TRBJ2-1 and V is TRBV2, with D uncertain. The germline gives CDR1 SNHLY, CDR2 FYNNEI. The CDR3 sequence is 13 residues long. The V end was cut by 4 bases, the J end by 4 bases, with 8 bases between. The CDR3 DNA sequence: TGTGCCAGCAGTGGCGCACTTTACAATGAGCAGTTCTTC. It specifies CASSGALYNEQFF.

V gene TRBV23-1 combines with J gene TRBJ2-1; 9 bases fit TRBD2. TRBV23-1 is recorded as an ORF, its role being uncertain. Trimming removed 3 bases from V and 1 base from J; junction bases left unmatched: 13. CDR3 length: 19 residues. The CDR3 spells CASSQLDRLAGESYNEQFF. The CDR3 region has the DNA TGCGCCAGCAGTCAGTTGGACAGATTAGCGGGAGAATCCTACAATGAGCAGTTCTTC.

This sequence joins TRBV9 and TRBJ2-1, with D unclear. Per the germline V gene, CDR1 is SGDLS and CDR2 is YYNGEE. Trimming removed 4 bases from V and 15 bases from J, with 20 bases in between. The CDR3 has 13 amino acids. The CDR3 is CASSPPRDGMGFF. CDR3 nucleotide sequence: TGTGCCAGCAGCCCCCCCAGAGATGGGATGGGGTTCTTC.